Below are 17 T cell receptor beta chains sequenced from a single sample in a study of radiotherapy plus CTLA-4 blockade in lung cancer. Method: immunoSEQ multiplex PCR; TCRdb's copy keeps in-frame clones and lacks some. This sample carries about 49,000 clones, around nine tenths of them seen once, and the ten largest clones take about 7.2%. The sample in question was peripheral blood, obtained from a patient treated with radiotherapy plus ipilimumab. The origin of the receptors is a human donor with non-small cell lung cancer whose response to radiotherapy plus ipilimumab could not be evaluated.

The chain couples TRBV6-5 to TRBJ2-2, with TRBD1 as a possible D gene (6 bases). This CDR3 comprises 15 residues. The V gene lost 2 bases and the J gene lost 4 bases, with 11 bases spanning the gap. Germline V gene sequence: CDR1 MNHEY, CDR2 SVGAGI. The CDR3 region is CASSYRGQTTGELFF. In nucleotides, the CDR3 is TGTGCCAGCAGTTACCGTGGACAGACCACCGGGGAGCTGTTTTTT.

V and J are TRBV27 and TRBJ2-3; 7 bases are shared with TRBD2. CDR1 and CDR2 (germline): MNHEY, SMNVEV (reference sequence). The V segment lost 7 bases and the J segment 4 bases; nucleotides outside the gene matches: 11. The CDR3 is 15 amino acids. CDR3 loop: CASTRAGWPADTQYF. CDR3 sequence (DNA): TGTGCCAGCACCCGAGCGGGGTGGCCCGCAGATACGCAGTATTTT.

The rearrangement uses TRBV18 and TRBJ2-3; 10 bases are a match to TRBD1. The CDR3 has 14 amino acids. The V and J ends lost 3 bases and 5 bases, in that order; junction bases with no gene match: 2. Germline CDR1 KGHSH, CDR2 LQKENI. CDR3 sequence reads: CASSPRDRGDTQYF. The CDR3 nucleotides read TGTGCCAGCTCACCCAGGGACAGGGGAGATACGCAGTATTTT.

V and J are TRBV30 and TRBJ1-2, with 7 positions matching TRBD1. V lost 2 bases, J lost 9 bases, and 6 bases stayed unmatched. CDR3 size: 12 residues. Germline V CDR1 and CDR2: GTSNPN, SVGIG (reference sequence). CDR3 sequence reads: CAWSPLRGSYTF. The CDR3 region has the DNA TGTGCCTGGAGTCCTCTCAGGGGGAGCTACACCTTC.

This chain connects TRBV6-1 to TRBJ1-6; no clear D gene. Germline CDR1 MNHNS, CDR2 SASEGT. V was clipped by 7 bases and J by 4 bases, with 8 bases between them. The length of the CDR3 is 13 residues. This chain's CDR3 is CASTQAYNSPLHF. The CDR3 region has the DNA TGTGCCAGCACCCAAGCATATAATTCACCCCTCCACTTT.

As regards this clone: This CDR3 fails to terminate in the conserved phenylalanine or tryptophan, so it likely reflects a read error. No DNA is shown, since the ends of the CDR3 on it are uncertain; the CDR3 is the one TCRdb lists. The chain recombines TRBV15 with TRBJ1-2; the D segment call TRBD1 is taken from the table without a DNA check. The CDR3 has 10 residues if both end residues are counted. The V gene's germline CDR1 is LNHNV and CDR2 YYDKDF (reference sequence). The chain's CDR3 is CATSSLYRDN.

J is TRBJ2-6 and V is TRBV7-2; a weak D match, TRBD2 (5 bases). Trimming removed 5 bases from V and 0 bases from J, with 14 bases in between. This CDR3 is built from 17 residues. Germline V gene sequence: CDR1 SGHTA, CDR2 FQGNSA. The CDR3 DNA follows: TGTGCCAGCAGCCCCACTACTAGACGCTCTGGGGCCAACGTCCTGACTTTC. Encoded protein: CASSPTTRRSGANVLTF.

This clone was observed a handful of times. This rearrangement joins TRBV6-1 to TRBJ2-3; 10 bases agree with TRBD1. CDR1 MNHNS and CDR2 SASEGT come from the germline V gene. The CDR3 is 15 amino acids. Germline trimming cut 6 bases from V and 2 bases from J; bases unmatched to any gene: 5. The CDR3 region is CASSSGTGATDTQYF. The CDR3, as DNA: TGTGCCAGCAGCTCCGGGACAGGGGCCACAGATACGCAGTATTTT.

The chain combines TRBV21-1 with TRBJ2-4; TRBD1 is the table's D call, not checked against the DNA. TRBV21-1 is a pseudogene. The CDR3 is 17 amino acids. CDR3 sequence reads: CATSTGLAEKTGNIQYF. Written as DNA, the CDR3 is TGTGCCACCTCGACAGGGCTAGCTGAAAAAACCGGAAACATTCAGTACTTC.

V gene TRBV7-9 combines with J gene TRBJ2-1; maybe TRBD1 (6 bases). V was pared by 5 bases and J by 4 bases, with 12 bases between. From germline, CDR1 is SEHNR and CDR2 FQNEAQ (reference sequence). The CDR3 is made up of 14 amino acids. The DNA of the CDR3 is TGTGCCAGCAGCCCCGGGACACCATACAATGAGCAGTTCTTC. Its protein is CASSPGTPYNEQFF.

This clone occurred a few times. V gene TRBV5-4 combines with J gene TRBJ1-5, with D unresolved. Germline V lookup: CDR1 SGHNT, CDR2 YYREEE (reference sequence). The CDR3 totals 15 residues. Trimming stripped 2 bases from V and 0 bases from J, with 9 bases between. The CDR3 reads CASSFLRGSNQPQHF. The CDR3 DNA sequence: TGTGCCAGCAGCTTTCTGCGGGGTAGCAATCAGCCCCAGCATTTT.

The chain joins TRBV25-1 to TRBJ1-1, with no clear D. V was cut by 3 bases and J by 9 bases, with 5 bases left in between. Germline V gives CDR1 MGHDK, CDR2 SYGVNS. This CDR3 region has 10 residues. The CDR3, as DNA: TGTGCCAGCAGTGACGGGAAAGCTTTCTTT. It yields the protein CASSDGKAFF.

V and J are TRBV11-2 and TRBJ1-4; no clear D. Trimming stripped 3 bases from V and 0 bases from J, with 8 bases between. The CDR3 has 15 amino acids. Germline CDR1 is SGHAT and CDR2 is FQNNGV. The CDR3 DNA follows: TGTGCCAGCAGCTTTATGAGGTCAACTAATGAAAAACTGTTTTTT. It is translated as CASSFMRSTNEKLFF.

This clone occurred a few times. The chain couples TRBV25-1 to TRBJ1-1; D ambiguous. The CDR3 loop spans 17 amino acids. V shed 2 bases and J shed 5 bases, with 21 bases lying between them. The V gene's germline CDR1 is MGHDK and CDR2 SYGVNS. The CDR3 bases are TGTGCCAGCAGTGAAAGACTTAGCGGACCACCTCGGACTGAAGCTTTCTTT. This translates into CASSERLSGPPRTEAFF.

This clone was seen only once. The chain uses TRBV2 and TRBJ2-5, with 7 nucleotides matching TRBD2. V lost 5 bases to trimming and J lost 2 bases; unmatched junction nucleotides: 11. Germline loops: CDR1 SNHLY, CDR2 FYNNEI. The CDR3 consists of 16 residues. CDR3: CASSSYRRGSQETQYF. The CDR3 DNA is TGTGCCAGCAGTAGCTATCGGCGGGGGTCTCAAGAGACCCAGTACTTC.

The chain's CDR3 is CASSDVRDGYTF. The CDR3 coding sequence is TGTGCCAGCAGTGACGTACGGGATGGCTACACCTTC. The chain employs TRBV2 and TRBJ1-2, with D unresolved. The germline gives CDR1 SNHLY, CDR2 FYNNEI. V was trimmed by 3 bases and J by 6 bases, leaving 8 bases between them. CDR3 size: 12 residues.

J is TRBJ2-1 and V is TRBV5-4, with 11 bases lining up with TRBD2. The CDR3 contains 15 residues. Trimming cost V 4 bases and J 10 bases; bases outside gene matches: 10. Germline V CDR1 and CDR2: SGHNT, YYREEE (reference sequence). This CDR3 reads CASSPQLAGDDEQFF. CDR3 nucleotide sequence: TGTGCCAGCAGCCCTCAACTAGCGGGAGATGACGAGCAGTTCTTC.